Below are 9 T cell receptor beta chains sequenced from a single sample in a study of blood T cell repertoires in COVID-19. Profiling relied on immunoSEQ multiplex PCR, and the TCRdb table lists in-frame clones only, not all of them. Among about 280,000 clones listed, 85% were seen once. Material: peripheral blood. The receptors stem from a human donor in a cohort sampled during active COVID-19.

The J gene is TRBJ2-1, the V gene TRBV6-6; no clear D. V gave up 5 bases and J gave up 8 bases, with 16 bases separating them. CDR3 size: 14 residues. Germline CDR1 is MNHNY and CDR2 is SVGAGI (reference sequence). CDR3 in DNA: TGTGCCAGCAGTCCCTCAATAGCAACCCATGAGCAGTTCTTC. This gives the protein CASSPSIATHEQFF.

The genes are TRBV28 and TRBJ2-5; possibly TRBD2 for D (5 bases). Germline V gene data show CDR1 as MDHEN and CDR2 as SYDVKM. This CDR3 has 10 amino acids. Trimming took 9 bases from V and 9 from J, leaving 11 bases between them. Here the CDR3 reads CASATDSQYF. CDR3 bases: TGTGCCAGTGCTACGGACTCCCAGTACTTC.

The CDR3 nucleotides are TGTGCCAGCAGAGACTCTTCCGTTTCACCCCTCCACTTT. This codes for CASRDSSVSPLHF. The chain carries TRBV12-3 or TRBV12-4 and TRBJ1-6; no clear D gene. This CDR3 is built from 13 residues. V shed 6 bases and J shed 9 bases, with 12 bases lying between them.

J is TRBJ2-7 and V is TRBV5-1; D perhaps matches TRBD1 (5 bases). V was pared by 5 bases and J by 3 bases, with 15 bases between. The CDR3 loop spans 14 amino acids. CDR1 is SGHRS and CDR2 is YFSETQ in the germline V gene. The CDR3 protein is CASSPPRAVYEQYF. The CDR3 nucleotides read TGCGCCAGCAGTCCCCCCAGGGCTGTCTACGAGCAGTACTTC.

This chain's CDR3 is CAWSVWASGRTDTQYF. CDR3 sequence (DNA): TGTGCCTGGAGTGTCTGGGCTAGCGGGAGGACAGATACGCAGTATTTT. The chain links TRBV30 to TRBJ2-3; TRBD2 matches at 11 bases. V trimming: 0 bases; J trimming: 3 bases; junction bases outside the gene matches: 5. Germline CDR1 and CDR2: GTSNPN and SVGIG (reference sequence). This CDR3 has 16 residues.

The chain recombines TRBV5-1 with TRBJ2-1; 8 nucleotides match TRBD2. J was trimmed by 6 bases and V by 4 bases; bases with no gene match: 12. Germline V lookup: CDR1 SGHRS, CDR2 YFSETQ. The CDR3 covers 16 residues. The CDR3 here is CASSPSGGRLRNEQFF. The CDR3 DNA reads as TGCGCCAGCAGCCCGTCGGGAGGGAGGCTCCGCAATGAGCAGTTCTTC.

DNA for the CDR3: TGTGCCAGCAGTGAAGGTACAGGGGGCCAAGAGACCCAGTACTTC. Its protein is CASSEGTGGQETQYF. The chain combines TRBV6-1 with TRBJ2-5, with 8 bases that match TRBD1. The V and J ends lost 1 base and 1 base, in that order; junction bases with no gene match: 2. The germline V gene has CDR1 MNHNS and CDR2 SASEGT. The CDR3 runs 15 residues.

This chain joins TRBV7-9 and TRBJ2-1; D gene ambiguous. V lost 8 bases to trimming and J lost 0 bases, with 8 bases between them. Germline V lookup: CDR1 SEHNR, CDR2 FQNEAQ (reference sequence). This CDR3 comprises 13 residues. CDR3 coding DNA: TGTGCCAGCGGAGTGCGCTCCTACAATGAGCAGTTCTTC. This codes for CASGVRSYNEQFF.

V is TRBV7-9 and J is TRBJ2-7; TRBD2 is a possible D gene (6 bases). CDR3 length: 15 amino acids. Trimming cost V 7 bases and J 5 bases, with 21 bases left between them. Per germline, CDR1 SEHNR and CDR2 FQNEAQ (reference sequence). The CDR3 reads CASTLSGTPSNEQYF. In nucleotides, the CDR3 is TGTGCCAGCACCCTATCCGGGACTCCCTCGAACGAGCAGTACTTC.